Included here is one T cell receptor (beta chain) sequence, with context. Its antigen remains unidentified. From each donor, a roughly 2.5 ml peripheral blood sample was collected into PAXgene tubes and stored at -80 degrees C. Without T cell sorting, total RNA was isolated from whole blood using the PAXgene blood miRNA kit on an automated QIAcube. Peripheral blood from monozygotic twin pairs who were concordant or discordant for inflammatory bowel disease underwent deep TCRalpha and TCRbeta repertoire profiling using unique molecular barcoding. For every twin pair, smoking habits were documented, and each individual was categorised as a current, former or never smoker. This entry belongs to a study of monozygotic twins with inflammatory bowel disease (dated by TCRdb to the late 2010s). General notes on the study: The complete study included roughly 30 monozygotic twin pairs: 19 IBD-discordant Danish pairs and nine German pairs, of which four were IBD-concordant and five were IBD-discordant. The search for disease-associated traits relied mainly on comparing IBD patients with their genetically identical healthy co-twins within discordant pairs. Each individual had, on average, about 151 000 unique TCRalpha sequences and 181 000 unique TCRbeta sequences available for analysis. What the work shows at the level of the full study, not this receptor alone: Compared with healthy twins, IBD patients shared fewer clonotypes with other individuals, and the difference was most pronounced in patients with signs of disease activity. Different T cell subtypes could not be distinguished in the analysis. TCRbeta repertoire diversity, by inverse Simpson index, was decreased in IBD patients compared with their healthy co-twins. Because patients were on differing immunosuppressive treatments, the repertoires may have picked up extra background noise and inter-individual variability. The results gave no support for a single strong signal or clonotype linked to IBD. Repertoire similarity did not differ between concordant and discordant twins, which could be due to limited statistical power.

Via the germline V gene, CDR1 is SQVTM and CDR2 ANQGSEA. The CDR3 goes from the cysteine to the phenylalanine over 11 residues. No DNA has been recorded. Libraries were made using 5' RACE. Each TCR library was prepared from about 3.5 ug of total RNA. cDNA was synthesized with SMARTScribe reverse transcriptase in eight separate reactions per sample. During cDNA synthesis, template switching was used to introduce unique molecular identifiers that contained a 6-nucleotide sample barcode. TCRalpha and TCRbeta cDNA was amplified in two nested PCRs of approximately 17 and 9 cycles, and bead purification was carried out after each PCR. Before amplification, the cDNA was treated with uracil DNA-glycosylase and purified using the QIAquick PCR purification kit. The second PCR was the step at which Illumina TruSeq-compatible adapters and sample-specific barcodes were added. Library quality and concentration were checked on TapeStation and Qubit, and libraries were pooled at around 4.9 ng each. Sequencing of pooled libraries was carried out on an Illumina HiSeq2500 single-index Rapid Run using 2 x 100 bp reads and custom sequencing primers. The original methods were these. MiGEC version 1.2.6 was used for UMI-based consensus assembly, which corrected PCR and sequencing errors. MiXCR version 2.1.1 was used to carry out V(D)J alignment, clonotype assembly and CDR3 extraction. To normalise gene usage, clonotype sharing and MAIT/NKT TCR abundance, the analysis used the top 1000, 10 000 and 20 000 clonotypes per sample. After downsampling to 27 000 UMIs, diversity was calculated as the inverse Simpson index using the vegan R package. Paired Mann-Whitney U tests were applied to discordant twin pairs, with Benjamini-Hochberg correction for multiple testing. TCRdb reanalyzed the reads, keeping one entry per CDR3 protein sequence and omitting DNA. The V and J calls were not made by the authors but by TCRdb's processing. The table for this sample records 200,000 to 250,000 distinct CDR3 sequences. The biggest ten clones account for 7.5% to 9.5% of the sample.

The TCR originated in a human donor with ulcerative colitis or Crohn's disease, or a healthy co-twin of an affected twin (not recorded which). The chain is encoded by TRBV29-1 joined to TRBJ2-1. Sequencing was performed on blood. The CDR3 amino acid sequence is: CSVETYNEQFF.